The sequence of this T cell receptor (beta chain) was determined in a study of blood T cell repertoires in COVID-19. Study context: Samples of COVID-19 (acute and convalescent) were obtained from the United States, Italy and Spain.

As handled by the study authors: The authors estimated nucleated cell counts from reference gene primer amplification. Assay: immunoSEQ multiplex PCR; the TCRdb copy retains only in-frame clones and omits some. D and trimming were read from the DNA, whereas the V and J calls and clone size are those reported in that table. In the table there are 110,000 to 150,000 clones, more than 70% of which are singletons. The V and J ends lost 2 bases and 7 bases, in that order; junction bases with no gene match: 9. The CDR3 totals 16 residues. The V gene's germline CDR1 is GTSNPN and CDR2 SVGIG (reference sequence).

The receptor was derived from a man aged 35 to 55 with acute COVID-19. Specimen: PBMCs or T cells enriched from blood (not recorded which). The chain employs TRBV30 and TRBJ1-4; 11 bases align to TRBD1. Written as DNA, the CDR3 is TGTGCCTGGAGTACCCATTGGACAGGGGGCGGTGAAAAACTGTTTTTT. Encoded protein: CAWSTHWTGGGEKLFF.